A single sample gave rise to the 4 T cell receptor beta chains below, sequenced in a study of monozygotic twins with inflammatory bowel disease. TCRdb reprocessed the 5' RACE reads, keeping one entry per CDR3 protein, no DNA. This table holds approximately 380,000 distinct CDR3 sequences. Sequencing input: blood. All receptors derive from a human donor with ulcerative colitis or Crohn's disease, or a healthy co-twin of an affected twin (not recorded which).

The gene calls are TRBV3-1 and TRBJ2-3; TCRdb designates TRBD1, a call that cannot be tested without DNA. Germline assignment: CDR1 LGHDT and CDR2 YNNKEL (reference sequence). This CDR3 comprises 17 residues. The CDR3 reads CASSQDEGRASTDTQYF.

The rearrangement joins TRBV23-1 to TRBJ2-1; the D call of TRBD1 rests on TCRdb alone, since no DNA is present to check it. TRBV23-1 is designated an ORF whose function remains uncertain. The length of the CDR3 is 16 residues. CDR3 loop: CASSQSGDRGDNEQFF.

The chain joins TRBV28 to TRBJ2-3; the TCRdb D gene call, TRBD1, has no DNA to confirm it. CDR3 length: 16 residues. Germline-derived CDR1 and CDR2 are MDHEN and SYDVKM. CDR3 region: CASSLSWGGSTDTQYF.

CDR3 protein: CASSWGLDGYTF. The genes are TRBV4-3 and TRBJ1-2. Germline CDR1 LGHNA, CDR2 YSLEER. The CDR3 runs to 12 residues.